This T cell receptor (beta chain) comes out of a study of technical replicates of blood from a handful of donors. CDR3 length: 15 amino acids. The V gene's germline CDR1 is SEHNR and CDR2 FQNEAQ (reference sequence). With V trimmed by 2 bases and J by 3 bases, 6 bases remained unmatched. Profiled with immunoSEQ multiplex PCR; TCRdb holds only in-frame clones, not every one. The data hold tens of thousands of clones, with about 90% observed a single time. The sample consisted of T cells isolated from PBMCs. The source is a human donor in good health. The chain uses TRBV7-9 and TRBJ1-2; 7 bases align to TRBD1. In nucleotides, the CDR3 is TGTGCCAGCAGCTTACGGGACAGCCCGTACTATGGCTACACCTTC. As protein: CASSLRDSPYYGYTF.